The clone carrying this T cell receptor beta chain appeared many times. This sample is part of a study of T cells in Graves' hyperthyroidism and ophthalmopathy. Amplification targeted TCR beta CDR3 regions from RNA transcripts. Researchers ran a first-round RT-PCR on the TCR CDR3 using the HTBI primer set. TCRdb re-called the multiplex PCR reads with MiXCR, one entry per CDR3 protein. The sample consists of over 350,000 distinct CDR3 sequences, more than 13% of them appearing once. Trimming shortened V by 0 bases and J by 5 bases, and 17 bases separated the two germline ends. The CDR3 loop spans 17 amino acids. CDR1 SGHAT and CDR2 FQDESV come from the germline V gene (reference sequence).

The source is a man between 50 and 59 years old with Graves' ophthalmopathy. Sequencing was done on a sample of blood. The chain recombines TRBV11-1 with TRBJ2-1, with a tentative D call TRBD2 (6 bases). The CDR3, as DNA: TGTGCCAGCAGCTTAGCGGTGAGCTCCGGACTAAACAATGAGCAGTTCTTC. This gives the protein CASSLAVSSGLNNEQFF.